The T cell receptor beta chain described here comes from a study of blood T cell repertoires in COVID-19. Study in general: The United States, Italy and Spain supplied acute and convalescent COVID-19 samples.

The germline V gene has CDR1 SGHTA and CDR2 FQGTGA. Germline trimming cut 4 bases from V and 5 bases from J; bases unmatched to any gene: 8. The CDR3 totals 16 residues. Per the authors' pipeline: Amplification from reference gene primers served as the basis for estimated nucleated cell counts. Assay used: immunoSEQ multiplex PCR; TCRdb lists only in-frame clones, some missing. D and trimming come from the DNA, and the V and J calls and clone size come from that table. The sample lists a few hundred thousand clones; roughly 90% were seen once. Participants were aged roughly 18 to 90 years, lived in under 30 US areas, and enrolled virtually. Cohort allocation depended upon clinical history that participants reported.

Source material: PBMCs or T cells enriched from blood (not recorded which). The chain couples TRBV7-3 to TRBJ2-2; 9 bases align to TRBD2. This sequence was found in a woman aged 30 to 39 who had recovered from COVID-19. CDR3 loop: CASSSQGSGGTGELFF. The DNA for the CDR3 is TGTGCCAGCAGCTCCCAGGGGAGCGGGGGGACCGGGGAGCTGTTTTTT.